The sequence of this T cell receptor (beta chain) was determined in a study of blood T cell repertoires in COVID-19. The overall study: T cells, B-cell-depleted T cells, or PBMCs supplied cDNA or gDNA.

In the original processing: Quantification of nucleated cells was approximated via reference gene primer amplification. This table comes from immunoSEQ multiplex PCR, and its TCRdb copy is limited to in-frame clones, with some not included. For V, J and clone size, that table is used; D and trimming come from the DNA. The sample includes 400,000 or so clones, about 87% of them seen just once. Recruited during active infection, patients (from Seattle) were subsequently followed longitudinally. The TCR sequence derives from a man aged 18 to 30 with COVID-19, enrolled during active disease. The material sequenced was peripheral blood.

CDR3 nucleotide sequence: TGTGCCAGCAGCCAGGCCGGGACAGTATCATTGGGCTACACCTTC. Its protein product is CASSQAGTVSLGYTF. V gene TRBV4-2 combines with J gene TRBJ1-2; 7 bases fit TRBD1. The germline CDR1 and CDR2 sequences are LGHNA and YNFKEQ. The V segment lost 3 bases and the J segment 8 bases; nucleotides outside the gene matches: 12. The CDR3 consists of 15 residues.